A selection of T cell receptor beta chains follows, all from one sample in a study of blood T cell repertoires in COVID-19. TCRdb keeps only in-frame clones here, not all; method: immunoSEQ multiplex PCR. The sample includes approximately 49,000 clones, around 65% of them seen just once. The sample comprised peripheral blood. These receptors originate from a woman in her 70s with acute or convalescent COVID-19. CDR3s include the opening cysteine and the closing phenylalanine or tryptophan. A D gene is named only where the DNA matches it firmly. Expanded clones are given a class, and other clones once, few, many or no size at all.

J gene	D gene	V gene	clone size	CDR3 protein	CDR3 DNA
TRBJ1-4	-	TRBV6-1	once	CASSEGSAGREKLFF	TGTGCCAGCAGTGAAGGTTCGGCAGGGCGGGAAAAACTGTTTTTT
TRBJ2-1	-	TRBV7-9	-	CASSAEGNEQFF	TGTGCCAGCAGCGCGGAGGGGAATGAGCAGTTCTTC
TRBJ2-7	-	TRBV6-5	-	CASSYGGFYEQYF	TGTGCCAGCAGTTACGGAGGATTTTACGAGCAGTACTTC
TRBJ2-5	-	TRBV6-2/TRBV6-3	-	CASSYFGDGETQYF	TGTGCCAGCAGTTACTTTGGAGACGGAGAGACCCAGTACTTC
TRBJ2-5	-	TRBV2	-	CASASDRGETQYF	TGTGCCAGTGCTAGTGACCGCGGAGAGACCCAGTACTTC
TRBJ2-5	TRBD2	TRBV7-2	-	CASSLGLAAQYF	TGTGCCAGCAGCTTAGGACTAGCCGCACAGTACTTC
TRBJ2-5	TRBD2	TRBV4-3	-	CASSPGTSGRVAFQETQYF	TGCGCCAGCAGCCCCGGGACTAGCGGGAGGGTGGCCTTCCAAGAGACCCAGTACTTC
TRBJ1-1	-	TRBV16	-	CASSQLRGTEAFF	TGTGCCAGCAGCCAACTTAGGGGCACTGAAGCTTTCTTT
TRBJ2-5	-	TRBV7-3	-	CASSRQVLETQYF	TGTGCCAGCAGCCGGCAGGTGTTGGAGACCCAGTACTTC
TRBJ1-5	-	TRBV30	-	CAWSVRRPGGNQPQHF	TGTGCCTGGAGTGTACGGCGCCCCGGAGGCAATCAGCCCCAGCATTTT
TRBJ2-1	TRBD2	TRBV11-3	once	CASSSGTSGLYNEQFF	TGTGCCAGCAGCTCCGGGACTAGCGGGTTATACAATGAGCAGTTCTTC
TRBJ1-1	TRBD1	TRBV5-1	-	CASSYGQGAETEAFF	TGCGCCAGCAGCTATGGACAGGGGGCGGAGACTGAAGCTTTCTTT
TRBJ1-1	-	TRBV3-1/TRBV3-2	-	CASSLAGGRAEAFF	TGTGCCAGCAGCCTAGCGGGGGGGCGGGCTGAAGCTTTCTTT
TRBJ2-2	-	TRBV7-2	-	CASSLGFLNGELFF	TGTGCCAGCAGCTTAGGTTTTCTAAACGGGGAGCTGTTTTTT
TRBJ2-1	TRBD2	TRBV19	-	CATSLPGRAGYNEQFF	TGTGCCACTTCCCTACCAGGGAGGGCGGGCTACAATGAGCAGTTCTTC